These 25 T cell receptor beta chains were all obtained from the same sample, sequenced in a study of identical twins. MiXCR, run by TCRdb on the 5' RACE reads, gives a single entry per CDR3 protein. Here the sample spans about 790,000 distinct CDR3 sequences, 15% to 20% being singletons. These same records also appear under a second study, on T cells expressing NK-cell markers.

Sequenced: PBMCs. All receptors come from a woman aged 18-29 years in good health.

V gene TRBV24-1 combines with J gene TRBJ2-1, with 10 bases matching TRBD1. Germline V lookup: CDR1 KGHDR, CDR2 SFDVKD. CDR3 length: 16 amino acids. Trimming cost V 6 bases and J 5 bases; bases outside gene matches: 9. The CDR3 DNA is TGTGCCACCAGTCGGGGGGGGACAGGGGAGCACAATGAGCAGTTCTTC. Translating gives CATSRGGTGEHNEQFF.

The chain links TRBV5-1 to TRBJ1-3; TRBD1 might be the D (6 bases). Germline V gives CDR1 SGHRS, CDR2 YFSETQ. The CDR3 has 14 amino acids. The V and J ends lost 4 bases and 4 bases respectively, with 12 bases between them. The DNA for the CDR3 is TGCGCCAGCAGCGAAGGGGGTCCCGGAAACACCATATATTTT. It yields the protein CASSEGGPGNTIYF.

This clonotype has at least ten counts. The chain uses TRBV4-3 and TRBJ1-1; D remains unclear. CDR3 length equals 14 residues. Looked up from germline, CDR1 is LGHNA and CDR2 is YSLEER. V lost 0 bases and J 1 base, leaving 6 bases between the germline ends. The CDR3 loop is CASSQDPENTEAFF. The CDR3 bases are TGCGCCAGCAGCCAAGATCCCGAGAACACTGAAGCTTTCTTT.

The chain combines TRBV7-2 with TRBJ2-1; TRBD1 matches 9 bases. In germline, CDR1 is SGHTA, CDR2 FQGNSA. Losses at the gene ends were 5 bases for V and 7 bases for J; bases not matched to a gene: 12. The CDR3 extends over 16 amino acids. This chain's CDR3 is CASSTRTGAETNEQFF. CDR3 sequence (DNA): TGTGCCAGCAGCACCCGGACAGGGGCCGAGACGAATGAGCAGTTCTTC.

The chain carries TRBV19 and TRBJ1-1; 8 bases fit TRBD1. This CDR3 spans 14 amino acids. The germline V gene has CDR1 LNHDA and CDR2 SQIVND (reference sequence). Trimming removed 5 bases from V and 3 bases from J; junction bases left unmatched: 5. CDR3 in DNA: TGTGCCAGTAGTTTCAGGGGGCTTGACACTGAAGCTTTCTTT. The encoded protein is CASSFRGLDTEAFF.

The CDR3 loop is CATSTEGFVNTEAFF. The CDR3 bases are TGTGCCACCAGCACAGAGGGGTTCGTGAACACTGAAGCTTTCTTT. This rearrangement joins TRBV15 to TRBJ1-1; tentative D call: TRBD1 (5 bases). The ends were cut back, 4 bases at V and 0 bases at J, with 12 bases in the middle. Germline CDR1 is LNHNV and CDR2 is YYDKDF (reference sequence). This CDR3 comprises 15 residues.

This clonotype appeared a few times. The gene calls are TRBV9 and TRBJ2-5; D unclear. CDR1 is SGDLS, CDR2 YYNGEE, per germline. V lost 0 bases and J lost 3, with 9 bases in between. The CDR3 length is 14 residues. This chain's CDR3 is CASSVEGDEETQYF. CDR3 DNA: TGTGCCAGCAGCGTAGAGGGTGATGAAGAGACCCAGTACTTC.

This clonotype was observed a handful of times. J is TRBJ1-1 and V is TRBV20-1, with a weak D call TRBD1 (6 bases). Germline CDR1 DFQATT, CDR2 SNEGSKA (reference sequence). This CDR3 region has 15 residues. V was pared by 6 bases and J by 2 bases, with 19 bases between. CDR3 residues: CSAIDRSGVNTEAFF. The CDR3 nucleotides read TGCAGTGCCATAGATCGATCAGGGGTCAACACTGAAGCTTTCTTT.

CDR3 in amino acids: CASSVVRGGEQYF. For the CDR3, the DNA is TGTGCCAGCAGCGTAGTCAGGGGCGGCGAGCAGTACTTC. The chain uses TRBV9 and TRBJ2-7; tentatively, D is TRBD1 (6 bases). Germline CDR1 reads SGDLS; CDR2 reads YYNGEE. Trimming cost V 0 bases and J 6 bases, with 10 bases left between them. The CDR3 loop spans 13 amino acids.

The V call is TRBV10-3, the J call TRBJ2-7; 7 bases line up with TRBD2. Germline V gene sequence: CDR1 ENHRY, CDR2 SYGVKD. V was pared by 2 bases and J by 5 bases, with 9 bases of the junction left unmatched. The CDR3 consists of 15 residues. This CDR3 reads CAISEGRSGKNEQYF. The CDR3 nucleotides read TGTGCCATCAGTGAGGGGCGGAGCGGGAAAAACGAGCAGTACTTC.

This rearrangement joins TRBV5-1 to TRBJ2-1; D is possibly TRBD2 (5 bases). CDR1 and CDR2 (germline): SGHRS, YFSETQ. The CDR3 sequence is 12 residues long. V was cut by 6 bases and J by 7 bases, with 11 bases left in between. The CDR3 DNA is TGCGCCAGCAAAACGGGGAGTAATGAGCAGTTCTTC. Its protein product is CASKTGSNEQFF.

This clonotype showed up just a few times. This chain links TRBV6-2 or TRBV6-3 with TRBJ2-5; D possibly corresponds to TRBD2 (6 bases). Trimming took off 0 bases at V and 7 bases at J, with 6 bases between the two ends. There are 12 residues in the CDR3. Per the germline V gene, CDR1 is MNHEY and CDR2 is SVGEGT. The DNA for the CDR3 is TGTGCCAGCAGTTACTCGGAGGGGACCCAGTACTTC. Its protein is CASSYSEGTQYF.

The V call is TRBV11-2, the J call TRBJ2-5; no clear D. The length of the CDR3 is 14 residues. CDR1 SGHAT and CDR2 FQNNGV come from the germline V gene. V dropped 1 base and J dropped 7 bases, with 13 bases sitting between them. CDR3 in amino acids: CASSLARWAGTQYF. In DNA, the CDR3 is TGTGCCAGCAGCTTAGCTCGCTGGGCTGGGACCCAGTACTTC.

This sequence joins TRBV7-9 and TRBJ2-7; possibly TRBD2 for D (5 bases). V shed 8 bases and J shed 5 bases, with 10 bases lying between them. There are 11 residues in the CDR3. Germline CDR1 and CDR2: SEHNR and FQNEAQ (reference sequence). For the CDR3, the DNA is TGTGCCAGCGGGCTAGCAGACGAGCAGTACTTC. Translation: CASGLADEQYF.

This chain uses TRBV6-2 or TRBV6-3 with TRBJ2-7; D may be TRBD1 or TRBD2 (5 bases each). Trimming removed 2 bases at V and 7 bases at J, with 18 bases between. The V gene's germline CDR1 is MNHEY and CDR2 SVGEGT. The CDR3 is 15 residues long. CDR3 sequence (DNA): TGTGCCAGCAGTTACCGGCCCCACGGGACGGGAGAGCAGTACTTC. The encoded protein is CASSYRPHGTGEQYF.

This clonotype was seen a few times. The chain recombines TRBV5-1 with TRBJ2-2; 7 positions match TRBD2. Germline loops: CDR1 SGHRS, CDR2 YFSETQ. V lost 4 bases and J lost 5; bases outside the gene matches: 17. This CDR3 is built from 18 residues. The DNA of the CDR3 is TGCGCCAGCAGCCCCCGCCGTGGGCGGGAGATAGGAACCGGGGAGCTGTTTTTT. Translating gives CASSPRRGREIGTGELFF.

This clonotype was observed a few times. The V and J genes are TRBV5-1 and TRBJ1-1; weak D call: TRBD1 (5 bases). This CDR3 is 15 amino acids long. Trimming took 4 bases from V and 7 from J, leaving 20 bases between them. Germline CDR1 reads SGHRS; CDR2 reads YFSETQ. The CDR3 bases are TGCGCCAGCAGCATCGACCGTTGGGTAAGGGGTGAAGCTTTCTTT. It yields the protein CASSIDRWVRGEAFF.

Here the CDR3 reads CASSYNSEQYF. CDR3 bases: TGTGCCAGCAGTTACAACTCCGAGCAGTACTTC. The genes are TRBV6-5 and TRBJ2-7, with D unresolved. Germline V gene sequence: CDR1 MNHEY, CDR2 SVGAGI. CDR3 length: 11 residues. V lost 2 bases and J 6 bases, leaving 5 bases between the germline ends.

This clonotype was recorded many times. The rearrangement uses TRBV5-1 and TRBJ2-7, with 10 nucleotides matching TRBD1. Germline V CDR1 and CDR2: SGHRS, YFSETQ. The CDR3 is 15 amino acids. J lost 0 bases, V lost 0 bases, and 0 bases had no gene match. CDR3 amino acids: CASSLGQGASYEQYF. The CDR3 nucleotides read TGCGCCAGCAGCTTGGGACAGGGGGCCTCCTACGAGCAGTACTTC.

V gene TRBV5-1 combines with J gene TRBJ2-6; D not certain. Germline-derived CDR1 and CDR2 are SGHRS and YFSETQ. Trimming stripped 9 bases from V and 2 bases from J, with 12 bases between. The CDR3 sequence is 14 residues long. The CDR3 here is CATSSTTGANVLTF. CDR3 in DNA: TGCGCCACCTCCTCCACCACTGGGGCCAACGTCCTGACTTTC.

In the case of this clonotype: At one of its ends the junction is not consistent with the germline gene, which may arise from a read error. This chain links TRBV12-3 or TRBV12-4 with TRBJ2-5, with D possibly TRBD1 on 6 matching bases. This CDR3 has 13 amino acids. The CDR3 loop reads CTSRGQPQETQYF. CDR3 nucleotide sequence: TGTACCAGCAGAGGACAGCCACAAGAGACCCAGTACTTC.

The rearrangement links TRBV2 to TRBJ2-2; 11 bases agree with TRBD2. Trimming took 8 bases from V and 3 from J; bases not matched to a gene: 2. This CDR3 has 14 residues. Germline lookup yields CDR1 SNHLY and CDR2 FYNNEI. The CDR3 bases are TGTGCCAGCGTAGCGGGAGGGCACACCGGGGAGCTGTTTTTT. Its translation: CASVAGGHTGELFF.

This clonotype was counted a few times. The chain carries TRBV7-8 and TRBJ2-2, with D perhaps given as TRBD1 or TRBD2 (5 bases each). Deletions cut 5 bases from V and 2 bases from J, with 9 bases between. The CDR3 covers 14 residues. From germline, CDR1 is SGHVS and CDR2 FQNEAQ. The CDR3 nucleotides read TGTGCCAGCAGCCGGGACCTTAACACCGGGGAGCTGTTTTTT. Its translation is CASSRDLNTGELFF.

This chain connects TRBV6-5 to TRBJ2-7; TRBD2 aligns across 8 bases. The CDR3 consists of 14 residues. J was trimmed by 3 bases and V by 4 bases; bases with no gene match: 5. Germline V lookup: CDR1 MNHEY, CDR2 SVGAGI. CDR3 protein: CASSSGTRGYEQYF. The CDR3 DNA reads as TGTGCCAGCAGTTCCGGGACTAGAGGCTACGAGCAGTACTTC.

Ten or more counts support this clonotype. The chain employs TRBV20-1 and TRBJ2-1; either TRBD1 or TRBD2 may supply D (6 bases each). Trimming cost V 3 bases and J 2 bases, with 8 bases left between them. This CDR3 spans 13 amino acids. CDR1 DFQATT and CDR2 SNEGSKA come from the germline V gene (reference sequence). CDR3 loop: CSASRGAYNEQFF. In DNA form, the CDR3 reads TGCAGTGCTAGTAGGGGGGCCTACAATGAGCAGTTCTTC.